This T cell receptor beta chain came from a study of identical twins. TCRdb ran MiXCR on the 5' RACE reads and lists one entry per CDR3 protein. This table has roughly 1,500,000 distinct CDR3 sequences, around a third appearing once. Study conclusions and caveats: Twin sharing of out-of-frame TCR alpha was underestimated by models in monozygotic pairs.

A few counts support this clonotype. Its matching antigen is unknown. All of the donors were Caucasians in good health. Germline CDR1 and CDR2: MNHEY and SVGAGI. The V gene lost 8 bases and the J gene lost 13 bases, with 14 bases spanning the gap. The CDR3 spans 10 residues. The sample taken for sequencing was cord blood. The origin of this receptor is a newborn girl in good health. The genes are TRBV6-5 and TRBJ2-5; weak D call: TRBD1 (5 bases). This chain's CDR3 is CASESDRRYF. The CDR3 nucleotides are TGTGCCAGCGAATCTGACAGACGGTACTTC.